Following are 27 T cell receptor beta chains from one sample sequenced in a study of T-cell reconstitution after alpha-beta-depleted transplantation in children. Library preparation (for TCRbeta) was performed with unique molecular identifiers. Using its own MiXCR run on the PCR reads, TCRdb lists one record per CDR3 protein. The table records roughly 200,000 distinct CDR3 sequences, roughly a tenth of them present only once. The specimen comprised PBMCs, sampled before TCRalphabeta/CD19-depleted stem cell transplant. Receptor source: a child younger than two with acute myeloid leukemia, due to receive a stem cell transplant.

This chain joins TRBV12-3 or TRBV12-4 and TRBJ2-1, with 12 bases fitting TRBD2. V was clipped by 3 bases and J by 8 bases; unmatched bases: 5. There are 15 residues in the CDR3. CDR3 residues: CASSLWTSGAYEQFF. The CDR3 region has the DNA TGTGCCAGCAGTTTGTGGACTAGCGGGGCCTATGAGCAGTTCTTC.

This clonotype was found many times. The chain employs TRBV10-3 and TRBJ2-7, with 12 positions matching TRBD2. In germline, CDR1 is ENHRY, CDR2 SYGVKD. The J segment lost 4 bases and the V segment lost 3 bases, leaving 4 bases of the junction unmatched. The CDR3 sequence is 15 residues long. DNA for the CDR3: TGTGCCATCAGTGACACTAGCGGGAGGCTTTACGAGCAGTACTTC. It yields the protein CAISDTSGRLYEQYF.

This clonotype was counted ten times or more. A read error may account for a junction end that differs from germline. V usage is TRBV18 and J usage is TRBJ1-1; 7 nucleotides agree with TRBD1. The CDR3 runs 14 residues. Germline CDR1 reads KGHSH; CDR2 reads LQKENI. Written as DNA, the CDR3 is TGTGCCAGCTCACTACGGACAGGACCGAACACTGAAGCTTTT. It yields the protein CASSLRTGPNTEAF. Full variable domain (remainder filled in from reference TRBV18 and TRBJ1-1): NAGVMQNPRHLVRRRGQEARLRCSPMKGHSHVYWYRQLPEEGLKFMVYLQKENIIDESGMPKERFSAEFPKEGPSILRIQQVVRGDSAAYFCASSLRTGPNTEAFGQGTRLTVV.

This clonotype has at least ten counts. This chain joins TRBV18 and TRBJ2-3, with 12 bases matching TRBD1. V trimming: 4 bases; J trimming: 4 bases; junction bases outside the gene matches: 3. Germline values: CDR1 KGHSH, CDR2 LQKENI. CDR3 length: 15 residues. CDR3 in amino acids: CASSLGTGGADTQYF. Here the CDR3 DNA reads TGTGCCAGCTCACTTGGGACAGGGGGCGCAGATACGCAGTATTTT.

This rearrangement joins TRBV18 to TRBJ2-3; 14 nucleotides agree with TRBD2. With 3 bases clipped from V and 0 bases from J, the junction kept 2 bases outside the gene matches. Germline V gives CDR1 KGHSH, CDR2 LQKENI. The CDR3 runs 17 residues. This CDR3 is CASSPTSGGESTDTQYF. The CDR3 nucleotides are TGTGCCAGCTCACCGACTAGCGGGGGGGAGAGCACAGATACGCAGTATTTT.

V gene TRBV28 combines with J gene TRBJ2-1, with D unclear. Germline V gene lookup returns CDR1 MDHEN and CDR2 SYDVKM. V dropped 7 bases and J dropped 3 bases, with 10 bases sitting between them. This CDR3 spans 13 amino acids. CDR3 sequence (DNA): TGTGCCAGCACCTCCCCCCTCTACAATGAGCAGTTCTTC. It yields the protein CASTSPLYNEQFF. The whole variable domain, filled in from reference TRBV28 and TRBJ2-1, reads DVKVTQSSRYLVKRTGEKVFLECVQDMDHENMFWYRQDPGLGLRLIYFSYDVKMKEKGDIPEGYSVSREKKERFSLILESASTNQTSMYLCASTSPLYNEQFFGPGTRLTVL.

This clonotype was seen many times. This sequence joins TRBV20-1 and TRBJ2-2; TRBD2 matches at 10 bases. The V gene end was trimmed by 4 bases and the J gene end by 2 bases; junction bases not matched to a gene: 4. CDR1 is DFQATT, CDR2 SNEGSKA, per germline (reference sequence). The CDR3 consists of 15 residues. The CDR3 DNA is TGCAGTGCTACTAGCGGGGGCCATAACACCGGGGAGCTGTTTTTT. This codes for CSATSGGHNTGELFF.

This clonotype was observed a handful of times. The chain has TRBV7-8 and TRBJ2-3; 12 bases agree with TRBD2. With V trimmed by 6 bases and J by 2 bases, 6 bases remained unmatched. Germline V gives CDR1 SGHVS, CDR2 FQNEAQ. The CDR3 is 16 amino acids. Here the CDR3 reads CASRLGLAGFTDTQYF. The CDR3 bases are TGTGCCAGCAGGCTCGGACTAGCGGGATTCACAGATACGCAGTATTTT. The full variable domain, its missing parts supplied by reference TRBV7-8 and TRBJ2-3, is GAGVSQSPRYKVAKRGQDVALRCDPISGHVSLFWYQQALGQGPEFLTYFQNEAQLDKSGLPSDRFFAERPEGSVSTLKIQRTQQEDSAVYLCASRLGLAGFTDTQYFGPGTRLTVL.

This clonotype has just a few counts. The gene calls are TRBV12-3 or TRBV12-4 and TRBJ1-5; D is perhaps TRBD1 (5 bases). Trimming took off 6 bases at V and 7 bases at J, with 16 bases between the two ends. The CDR3 length is 14 residues. The chain's CDR3 is CASSLGGVEQPQHF. CDR3 bases: TGTGCCAGCAGCCTTGGGGGAGTTGAGCAGCCCCAGCATTTT.

This clonotype showed up many times. The V call is TRBV5-1, the J call TRBJ1-5; no clear D. V dropped 0 bases and J dropped 3 bases, with 7 bases sitting between them. The CDR3 has 14 amino acids. Germline CDR1 and CDR2: SGHRS and YFSETQ. The CDR3 bases are TGCGCCAGCAGCTTGGGTCAGCCCAATCAGCCCCAGCATTTT. Its translation: CASSLGQPNQPQHF.

This clonotype has a count of ten or more. The CDR3 is CSARLAGGSDTQYF. CDR3 sequence (DNA): TGCAGTGCTAGACTAGCGGGAGGCTCAGATACGCAGTATTTT. J is TRBJ2-3 and V is TRBV20-1; TRBD2 aligns across 11 bases. V dropped 2 bases and J dropped 4; count of bases not matched to a gene: 2. The CDR3 spans 14 residues. Germline V lookup: CDR1 DFQATT, CDR2 SNEGSKA (reference sequence).

Concerning this clonotype: A much more abundant neighbour one base away suggests this may be a read error. This sequence joins TRBV7-9 and TRBJ2-7, with unresolved D. The CDR3 extends over 15 amino acids. Germline V CDR1 and CDR2: SEHNR, FQNEAQ (reference sequence). CDR3 region: CANSPRDGYSYEQYF. In DNA, the CDR3 is TGTGCCAACAGCCCCCGTGACGGGTACTCATACGAGCAGTACTTC. Using reference TRBV7-9 and TRBJ2-7 for the parts outside the CDR3, the full variable domain is DTGVSQNPRHKITKRGQNVTFRCDPISEHNRLYWYRQTLGQGPEFLTYFQNEAQLEKSRLLSDRFSAERPKGSFSTLEIQRTEQGDSAMYLCANSPRDGYSYEQYFGPGTRLTVT.

In its sample, this clonotype was seen many times. The V call is TRBV14, the J call TRBJ1-2; 9 bases map to TRBD1. V was pared by 4 bases and J by 13 bases, with 10 bases of the junction left unmatched. Looked up from germline, CDR1 is SGHDN and CDR2 is FVKESK. The CDR3 loop spans 13 amino acids. The CDR3 DNA sequence: TGTGCCAGCAGCCGGGAGCGGACAGGGGTTGCCACCTTC. It encodes CASSRERTGVATF.

This clonotype was recorded at least ten times. V usage is TRBV7-2 and J usage is TRBJ2-7; 7 bases line up with TRBD1. CDR3 length: 14 residues. With V trimmed by 1 base and J by 6 bases, 6 bases remained unmatched. Germline-derived CDR1 and CDR2 are SGHTA and FQGNSA. The CDR3 loop reads CASSLEGQVLEQYF. For the CDR3, the DNA is TGTGCCAGCAGCTTAGAAGGACAGGTCCTCGAGCAGTACTTC.

This chain uses TRBV6-5 with TRBJ2-3; the D gene is possibly TRBD2 (5 bases). Germline CDR1 and CDR2: MNHEY and SVGAGI. The CDR3 totals 14 residues. The CDR3 loop is CTGSYKRLTDTQYF. The CDR3 nucleotides read TGTACCGGCAGTTATAAGCGGCTCACAGATACGCAGTATTTT.

The chain is built from TRBV7-3 and TRBJ2-3; D gene uncertain. The germline gives CDR1 SGHTA, CDR2 FQGTGA. V lost 4 bases, J lost 2 bases, and 16 bases lay in between. The CDR3 totals 16 residues. The CDR3 is CASSSLGTPFTDTQYF. CDR3 coding DNA: TGTGCCAGCAGCTCTCTAGGCACTCCGTTCACAGATACGCAGTATTTT.

This clonotype was observed many times. This sequence joins TRBV7-9 and TRBJ2-1; D call uncertain. CDR1 SEHNR and CDR2 FQNEAQ come from the germline V gene (reference sequence). The CDR3 length is 14 residues. Trimming stripped 3 bases from V and 0 bases from J, with 6 bases between. In nucleotides, the CDR3 is TGTGCCAGCAGCTTTTCGAGCTCCTACAATGAGCAGTTCTTC. Amino acid sequence: CASSFSSSYNEQFF.

The chain couples TRBV3-1 to TRBJ1-2, with TRBD1 identical over 9 bases. After removal of 10 bases from V and 6 bases from J, the junction contained 24 bases not matched to a gene. The CDR3 loop spans 18 amino acids. Germline lookup yields CDR1 LGHDT and CDR2 YNNKEL (reference sequence). The CDR3 loop is CATCQDWVRDRVNHGYTF. The DNA of the CDR3 is TGTGCCACCTGCCAAGATTGGGTCCGGGACAGGGTAAATCATGGCTACACCTTC.

The chain combines TRBV20-1 with TRBJ1-1; 9 bases are shared with TRBD1. Trimming took 3 bases from V and 8 from J; bases not matched to a gene: 7. The CDR3 loop spans 13 amino acids. CDR1 is DFQATT and CDR2 is SNEGSKA in the germline V gene (reference sequence). The CDR3 loop is CSASVTGGVEAFF. In DNA, the CDR3 is TGCAGTGCTAGCGTAACAGGGGGCGTCGAAGCTTTCTTT.

This clonotype appeared many times. V is TRBV6-5 and J is TRBJ2-1; tentatively, D is TRBD2 (6 bases). Deletions cut 7 bases from V and 7 bases from J, with 23 bases between. CDR1 is MNHEY and CDR2 is SVGAGI in the germline V gene. CDR3 length: 16 residues. CDR3 amino acids: CASTLTRRGPVNEQFF. CDR3 nucleotide sequence: TGTGCCAGCACCTTGACTAGGAGGGGACCAGTTAATGAGCAGTTCTTC.

In this sample, this clonotype turned up many times. The chain is built from TRBV7-9 and TRBJ1-1; tentative D call: TRBD1 (6 bases). This CDR3 region has 13 residues. Trimming cost V 5 bases and J 10 bases, with 17 bases left between them. Germline V gene data show CDR1 as SEHNR and CDR2 as FQNEAQ (reference sequence). CDR3: CASSLMGGAGAFF. DNA for the CDR3: TGTGCCAGCAGCCTGATGGGGGGGGCAGGAGCTTTCTTT.

This clonotype has ten or more counts. The V call is TRBV10-3, the J call TRBJ2-1; TRBD2 is a possible D gene (5 bases). The CDR3 spans 15 residues. Trimming took 3 bases from V and 2 from J, leaving 11 bases between them. The V gene's germline CDR1 is ENHRY and CDR2 SYGVKD. The chain's CDR3 is CAISERSGAYNEQFF. As DNA, the CDR3 is TGTGCCATCAGTGAAAGGTCCGGGGCCTACAATGAGCAGTTCTTC.

The V call is TRBV7-9, the J call TRBJ1-5, with TRBD1 as a possible D gene (5 bases). Trimming shortened V by 2 bases and J by 6 bases, and 14 bases separated the two germline ends. Germline V gene data show CDR1 as SEHNR and CDR2 as FQNEAQ (reference sequence). This CDR3 comprises 15 residues. The chain's CDR3 is CASSLRGGYGQPQHF. The CDR3 nucleotides are TGTGCCAGCAGCTTACGGGGGGGTTACGGTCAGCCCCAGCATTTT.

This clonotype was seen repeatedly, ten times or more. This sequence joins TRBV12-3 or TRBV12-4 and TRBJ1-1; a weak D match, TRBD1 (6 bases). The CDR3 loop spans 14 amino acids. Trimming left V 5 bases short and J 5 bases short, with 15 bases between. The DNA of the CDR3 is TGTGCCAGCAGTCTTCAGGGGCGAGGTACTGAAGCTTTCTTT. Translation gives CASSLQGRGTEAFF.

This clonotype showed up many times. The chain joins TRBV24-1 to TRBJ1-2; D uncertain. Germline V gene data show CDR1 as KGHDR and CDR2 as SFDVKD. V was cut by 1 base and J by 3 bases, with 14 bases left in between. The length of the CDR3 is 16 residues. The CDR3 nucleotides are TGTGCCACCAGTGATTTAAGCCCCCAGGATTACTATGGCTACACCTTC. Amino acid sequence: CATSDLSPQDYYGYTF.

This clonotype was seen repeatedly, ten times or more. The V and J genes are TRBV4-3 and TRBJ2-7; 8 bases line up with TRBD1. With V trimmed by 4 bases and J by 5 bases, 13 bases remained unmatched. The CDR3 is 16 amino acids. In germline, CDR1 is LGHNA, CDR2 YSLEER. The CDR3 coding sequence is TGCGCCAGCAGCCGCACATTAAACAGGGGGGAGGACGAGCAGTACTTC. It encodes CASSRTLNRGEDEQYF.

This clonotype was found a few times. The chain employs TRBV5-6 and TRBJ1-6; D gene ambiguous. The CDR3 is 12 residues long. In germline, CDR1 is SGHDT, CDR2 YYEEEE. V was clipped by 0 bases and J by 8 bases, with 3 bases between them. DNA for the CDR3: TGTGCCAGCAGCTTGGTCGATTCACCCCTCCACTTT. This codes for CASSLVDSPLHF.